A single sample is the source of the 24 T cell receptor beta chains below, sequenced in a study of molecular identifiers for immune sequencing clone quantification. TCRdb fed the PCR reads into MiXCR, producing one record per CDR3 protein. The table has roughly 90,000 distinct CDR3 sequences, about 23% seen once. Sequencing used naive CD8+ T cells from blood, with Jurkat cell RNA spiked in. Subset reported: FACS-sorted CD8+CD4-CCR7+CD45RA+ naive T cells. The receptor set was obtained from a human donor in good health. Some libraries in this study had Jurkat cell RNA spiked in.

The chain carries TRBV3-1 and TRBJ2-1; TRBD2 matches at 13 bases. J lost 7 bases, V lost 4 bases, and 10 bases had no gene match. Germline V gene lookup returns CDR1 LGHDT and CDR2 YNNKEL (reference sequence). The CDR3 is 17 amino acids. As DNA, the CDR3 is TGTGCCAGCAGCCTCAGAGAGGGACTAGCGGGATTTAATGAGCAGTTCTTC. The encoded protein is CASSLREGLAGFNEQFF.

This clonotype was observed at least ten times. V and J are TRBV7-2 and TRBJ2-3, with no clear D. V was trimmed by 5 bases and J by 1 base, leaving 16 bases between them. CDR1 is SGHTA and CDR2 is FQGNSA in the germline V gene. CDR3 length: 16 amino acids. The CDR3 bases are TGTGCCAGCAGCCCAACTTCGGTTGGTGGCACAGATACGCAGTATTTT. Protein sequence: CASSPTSVGGTDTQYF.

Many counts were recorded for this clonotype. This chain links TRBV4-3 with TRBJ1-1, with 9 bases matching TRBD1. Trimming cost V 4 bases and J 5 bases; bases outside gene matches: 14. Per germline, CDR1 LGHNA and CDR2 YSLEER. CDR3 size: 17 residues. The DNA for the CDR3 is TGCGCCAGCAGCCCTTACCTACAGGGGGCAGTAAATACTGAAGCTTTCTTT. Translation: CASSPYLQGAVNTEAFF.

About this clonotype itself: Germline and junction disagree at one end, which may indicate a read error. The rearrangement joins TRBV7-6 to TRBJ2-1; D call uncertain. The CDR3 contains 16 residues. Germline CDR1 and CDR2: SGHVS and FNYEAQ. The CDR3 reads CAGSSTTPGGNNEQFF. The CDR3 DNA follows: TGTGCCGGCAGCTCAACCACCCCCGGCGGAAACAATGAGCAGTTCTTC. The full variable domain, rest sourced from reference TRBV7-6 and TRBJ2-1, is GAGVSQSPRYKVTKRGQDVALRCDPISGHVSLYWYRQALGQGPEFLTYFNYEAQQDKSGLPNDRFSAERPEGSISTLTIQRTEQRDSAMYRCAGSSTTPGGNNEQFFGPGTRLTVL.

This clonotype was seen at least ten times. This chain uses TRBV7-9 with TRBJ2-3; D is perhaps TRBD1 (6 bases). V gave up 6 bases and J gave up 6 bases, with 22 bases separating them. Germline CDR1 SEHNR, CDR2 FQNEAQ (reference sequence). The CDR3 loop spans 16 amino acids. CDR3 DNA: TGTGCCAGCAGTTTAACAGGGTCCCCCACGTGGGATACGCAGTATTTT. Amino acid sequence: CASSLTGSPTWDTQYF. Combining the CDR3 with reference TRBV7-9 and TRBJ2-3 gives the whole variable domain DTGVSQNPRHKITKRGQNVTFRCDPISEHNRLYWYRQTLGQGPEFLTYFQNEAQLEKSRLLSDRFSAERPKGSFSTLEIQRTEQGDSAMYLCASSLTGSPTWDTQYFGPGTRLTVL.

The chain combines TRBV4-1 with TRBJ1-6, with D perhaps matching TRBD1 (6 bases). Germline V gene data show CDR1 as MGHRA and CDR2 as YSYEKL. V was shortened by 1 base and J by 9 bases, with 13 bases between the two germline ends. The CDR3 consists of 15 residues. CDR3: CASSQAGGRASPLHF. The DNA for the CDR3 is TGCGCCAGCAGCCAAGCGGGGGGGCGGGCTTCACCCCTCCACTTT.

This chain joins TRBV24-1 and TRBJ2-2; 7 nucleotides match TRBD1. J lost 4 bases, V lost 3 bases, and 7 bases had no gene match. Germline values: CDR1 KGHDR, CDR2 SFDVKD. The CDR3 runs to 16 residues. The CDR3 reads CATSDLGGYSTGELFF. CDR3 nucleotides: TGTGCCACCAGTGATCTAGGGGGCTATAGCACCGGGGAGCTGTTTTTT.

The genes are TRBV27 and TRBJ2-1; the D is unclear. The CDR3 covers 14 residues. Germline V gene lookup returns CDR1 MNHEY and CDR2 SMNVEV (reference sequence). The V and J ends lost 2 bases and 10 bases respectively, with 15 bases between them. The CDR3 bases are TGTGCCAGCAGTTTAGGGTGGCTGGATGTCGAGCAGTTCTTC. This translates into CASSLGWLDVEQFF.

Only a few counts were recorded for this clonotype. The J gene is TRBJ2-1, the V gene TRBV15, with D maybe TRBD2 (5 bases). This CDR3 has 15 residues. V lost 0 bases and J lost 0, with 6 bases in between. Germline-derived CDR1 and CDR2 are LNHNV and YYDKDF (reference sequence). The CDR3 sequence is CATSRDRDSYNEQFF. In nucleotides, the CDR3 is TGTGCCACCAGCAGAGATCGGGACTCCTACAATGAGCAGTTCTTC.

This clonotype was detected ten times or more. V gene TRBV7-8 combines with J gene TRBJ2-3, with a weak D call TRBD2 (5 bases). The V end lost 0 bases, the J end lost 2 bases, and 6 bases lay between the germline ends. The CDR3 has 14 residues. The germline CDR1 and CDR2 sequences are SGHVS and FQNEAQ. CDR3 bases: TGTGCCAGCAGCTTAGCGCGGGTCACAGATACGCAGTATTTT. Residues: CASSLARVTDTQYF.

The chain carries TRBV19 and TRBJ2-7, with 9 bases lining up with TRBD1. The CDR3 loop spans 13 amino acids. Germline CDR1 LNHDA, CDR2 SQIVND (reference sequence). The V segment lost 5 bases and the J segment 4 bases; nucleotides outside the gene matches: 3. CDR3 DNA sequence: TGTGCCAGTAGTGGGGACAGGGTATACGAGCAGTACTTC. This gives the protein CASSGDRVYEQYF.

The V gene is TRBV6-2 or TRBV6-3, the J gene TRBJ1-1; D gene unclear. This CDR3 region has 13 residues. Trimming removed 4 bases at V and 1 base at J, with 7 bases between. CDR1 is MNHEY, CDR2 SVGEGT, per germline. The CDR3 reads CASSLSENTEAFF. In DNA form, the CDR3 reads TGTGCCAGCAGTTTATCTGAGAACACTGAAGCTTTCTTT.

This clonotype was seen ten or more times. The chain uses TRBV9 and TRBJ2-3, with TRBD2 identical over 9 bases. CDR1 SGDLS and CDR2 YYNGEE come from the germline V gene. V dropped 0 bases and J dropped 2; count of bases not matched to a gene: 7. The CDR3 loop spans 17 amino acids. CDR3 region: CASSVEASGVATDTQYF. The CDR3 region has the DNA TGTGCCAGCAGCGTAGAAGCTAGCGGGGTCGCCACAGATACGCAGTATTTT.

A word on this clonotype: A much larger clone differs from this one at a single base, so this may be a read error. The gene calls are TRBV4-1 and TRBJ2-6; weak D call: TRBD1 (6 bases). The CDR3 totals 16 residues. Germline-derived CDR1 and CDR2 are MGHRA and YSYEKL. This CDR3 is CASSQTQGSGATVLTF. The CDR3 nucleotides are TGCGCCAGCAGCCAAACACAGGGTTCTGGGGCCACCGTCCTGACTTTC.

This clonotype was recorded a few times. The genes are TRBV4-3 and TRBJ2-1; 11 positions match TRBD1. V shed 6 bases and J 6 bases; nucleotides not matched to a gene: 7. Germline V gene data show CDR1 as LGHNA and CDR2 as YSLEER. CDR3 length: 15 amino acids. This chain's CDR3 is CASRTDRGPSNEQFF. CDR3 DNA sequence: TGCGCCAGCAGAACGGACAGGGGGCCATCCAATGAGCAGTTCTTC.

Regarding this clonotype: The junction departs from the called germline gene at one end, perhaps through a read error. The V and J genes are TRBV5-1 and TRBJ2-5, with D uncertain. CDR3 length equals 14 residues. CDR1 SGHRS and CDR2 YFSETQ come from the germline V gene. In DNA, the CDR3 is TGCGCCAGCAGCTTGGGCAGAACCCAAGAGACCCGGTACTTC. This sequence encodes CASSLGRTQETRYF.

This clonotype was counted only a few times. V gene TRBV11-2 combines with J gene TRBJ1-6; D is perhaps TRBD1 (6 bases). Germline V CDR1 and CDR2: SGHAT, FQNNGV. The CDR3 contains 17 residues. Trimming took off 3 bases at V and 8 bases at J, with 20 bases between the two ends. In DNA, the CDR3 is TGTGCCAGCAGCTTTTATCCCCGTAGGGACAATTATTCACCCCTCCACTTT. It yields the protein CASSFYPRRDNYSPLHF.

The CDR3 reads CASSLVVGTKGDTDTQYF. The CDR3 DNA is TGTGCCAGCAGCTTGGTGGTCGGGACCAAAGGCGACACAGATACGCAGTATTTT. The V and J genes are TRBV5-6 and TRBJ2-3; D assignment may be TRBD1 or TRBD2 (5 bases each). V lost 0 bases to trimming and J lost 2 bases, with 19 bases between them. Germline V gene sequence: CDR1 SGHDT, CDR2 YYEEEE. This CDR3 spans 18 amino acids.

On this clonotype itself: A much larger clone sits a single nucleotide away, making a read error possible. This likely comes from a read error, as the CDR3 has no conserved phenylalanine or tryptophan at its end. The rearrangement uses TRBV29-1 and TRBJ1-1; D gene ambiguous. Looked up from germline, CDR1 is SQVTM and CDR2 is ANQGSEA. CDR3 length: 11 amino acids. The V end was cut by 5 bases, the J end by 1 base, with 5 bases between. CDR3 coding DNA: TGCAGCGTTTTACCGAACACTGAAGCTTTCTTA. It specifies CSVLPNTEAFL.

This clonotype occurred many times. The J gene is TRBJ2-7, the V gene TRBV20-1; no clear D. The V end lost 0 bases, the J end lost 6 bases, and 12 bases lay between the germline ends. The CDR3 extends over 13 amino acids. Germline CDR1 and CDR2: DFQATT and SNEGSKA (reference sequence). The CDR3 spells CSARDLEPSEQYF. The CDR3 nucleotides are TGCAGTGCTAGAGATCTAGAACCCAGCGAGCAGTACTTC.

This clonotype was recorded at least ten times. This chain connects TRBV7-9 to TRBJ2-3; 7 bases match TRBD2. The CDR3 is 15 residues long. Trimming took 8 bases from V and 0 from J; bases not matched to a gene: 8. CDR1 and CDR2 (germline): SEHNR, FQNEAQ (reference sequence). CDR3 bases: TGTGCCAGCCAACAGCGGGGATCTAGCACAGATACGCAGTATTTT. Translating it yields CASQQRGSSTDTQYF.

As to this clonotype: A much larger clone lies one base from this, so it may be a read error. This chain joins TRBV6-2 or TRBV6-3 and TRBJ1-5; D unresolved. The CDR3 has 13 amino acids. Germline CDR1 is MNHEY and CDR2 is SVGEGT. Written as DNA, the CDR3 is TGTGCCAGCACCCCCGAGAGTTATCAGCCCCTGCATTTT. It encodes CASTPESYQPLHF.

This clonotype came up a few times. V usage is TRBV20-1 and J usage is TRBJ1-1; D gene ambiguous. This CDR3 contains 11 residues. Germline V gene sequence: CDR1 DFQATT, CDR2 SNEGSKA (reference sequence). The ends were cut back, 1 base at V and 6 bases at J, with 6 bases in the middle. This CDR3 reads CSARVGAEAFF. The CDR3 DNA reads TGCAGTGCTAGAGTGGGAGCTGAAGCTTTCTTT.

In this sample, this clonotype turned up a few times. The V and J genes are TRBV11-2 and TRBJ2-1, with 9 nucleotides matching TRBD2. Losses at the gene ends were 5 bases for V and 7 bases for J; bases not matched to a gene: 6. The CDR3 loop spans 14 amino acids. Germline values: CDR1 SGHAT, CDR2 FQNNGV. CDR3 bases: TGTGCCAGCAGCCACGGGACTAGCCAGAATGAGCAGTTCTTC. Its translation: CASSHGTSQNEQFF.